This T cell receptor (beta chain) is drawn from a study of shared clonotypes between healthy human individuals. Study-level background: There were three CD4 naive, three CD4 memory, two CD8 naive and one CD8 memory plates per donor.

As concerns this clone: The antigen is undetermined.

Positively selected for CCR7, the CD45RO-negative cells used as naive CD8 cells excluded terminally differentiated effector memory CD45RA+ cells. Replicate sorted-subset PCRs were loaded with around 200 ng DNA, roughly 33,000 T cell genomes. Assay used: immunoSEQ multiplex PCR; TCRdb lists only in-frame clones, some missing. The sample has around 1,900,000 clones, just under 95% seen once. The CDR3 spans 13 residues. V shed 10 bases and J 8 bases; nucleotides not matched to a gene: 11. Germline V gene sequence: CDR1 SEHNR, CDR2 FQNEAQ (reference sequence). Study-wide points: Compared with memory subsets, naive subsets generally had larger estimated richness.

The chain recombines TRBV7-9 with TRBJ2-1; 7 bases line up with TRBD2. This sequence was found in a man younger than 30 in good health. Some clones in this sample may be carry-over from other donors' samples. Sequenced sample: naive CD8+ T cells from PBMCs. The CDR3 is CATALALVDEQFF. The CDR3 DNA is TGTGCCACCGCACTAGCGTTGGTCGATGAGCAGTTCTTC.